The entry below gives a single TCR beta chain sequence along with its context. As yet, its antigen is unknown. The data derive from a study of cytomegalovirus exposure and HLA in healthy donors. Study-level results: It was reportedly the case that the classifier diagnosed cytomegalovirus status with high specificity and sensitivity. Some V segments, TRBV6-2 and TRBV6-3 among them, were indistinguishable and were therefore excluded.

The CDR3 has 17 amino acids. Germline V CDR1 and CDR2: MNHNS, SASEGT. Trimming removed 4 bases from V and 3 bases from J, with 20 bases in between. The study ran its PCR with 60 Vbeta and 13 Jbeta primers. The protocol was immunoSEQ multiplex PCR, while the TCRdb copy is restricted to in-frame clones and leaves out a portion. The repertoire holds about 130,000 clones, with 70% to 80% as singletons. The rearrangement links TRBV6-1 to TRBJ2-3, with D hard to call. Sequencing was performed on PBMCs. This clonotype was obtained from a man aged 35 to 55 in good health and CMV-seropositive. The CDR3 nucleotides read TGTGCCAGCAGTGTGGCTAGAGGTGGCGGCGTGACAGATACGCAGTATTTT. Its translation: CASSVARGGGVTDTQYF.